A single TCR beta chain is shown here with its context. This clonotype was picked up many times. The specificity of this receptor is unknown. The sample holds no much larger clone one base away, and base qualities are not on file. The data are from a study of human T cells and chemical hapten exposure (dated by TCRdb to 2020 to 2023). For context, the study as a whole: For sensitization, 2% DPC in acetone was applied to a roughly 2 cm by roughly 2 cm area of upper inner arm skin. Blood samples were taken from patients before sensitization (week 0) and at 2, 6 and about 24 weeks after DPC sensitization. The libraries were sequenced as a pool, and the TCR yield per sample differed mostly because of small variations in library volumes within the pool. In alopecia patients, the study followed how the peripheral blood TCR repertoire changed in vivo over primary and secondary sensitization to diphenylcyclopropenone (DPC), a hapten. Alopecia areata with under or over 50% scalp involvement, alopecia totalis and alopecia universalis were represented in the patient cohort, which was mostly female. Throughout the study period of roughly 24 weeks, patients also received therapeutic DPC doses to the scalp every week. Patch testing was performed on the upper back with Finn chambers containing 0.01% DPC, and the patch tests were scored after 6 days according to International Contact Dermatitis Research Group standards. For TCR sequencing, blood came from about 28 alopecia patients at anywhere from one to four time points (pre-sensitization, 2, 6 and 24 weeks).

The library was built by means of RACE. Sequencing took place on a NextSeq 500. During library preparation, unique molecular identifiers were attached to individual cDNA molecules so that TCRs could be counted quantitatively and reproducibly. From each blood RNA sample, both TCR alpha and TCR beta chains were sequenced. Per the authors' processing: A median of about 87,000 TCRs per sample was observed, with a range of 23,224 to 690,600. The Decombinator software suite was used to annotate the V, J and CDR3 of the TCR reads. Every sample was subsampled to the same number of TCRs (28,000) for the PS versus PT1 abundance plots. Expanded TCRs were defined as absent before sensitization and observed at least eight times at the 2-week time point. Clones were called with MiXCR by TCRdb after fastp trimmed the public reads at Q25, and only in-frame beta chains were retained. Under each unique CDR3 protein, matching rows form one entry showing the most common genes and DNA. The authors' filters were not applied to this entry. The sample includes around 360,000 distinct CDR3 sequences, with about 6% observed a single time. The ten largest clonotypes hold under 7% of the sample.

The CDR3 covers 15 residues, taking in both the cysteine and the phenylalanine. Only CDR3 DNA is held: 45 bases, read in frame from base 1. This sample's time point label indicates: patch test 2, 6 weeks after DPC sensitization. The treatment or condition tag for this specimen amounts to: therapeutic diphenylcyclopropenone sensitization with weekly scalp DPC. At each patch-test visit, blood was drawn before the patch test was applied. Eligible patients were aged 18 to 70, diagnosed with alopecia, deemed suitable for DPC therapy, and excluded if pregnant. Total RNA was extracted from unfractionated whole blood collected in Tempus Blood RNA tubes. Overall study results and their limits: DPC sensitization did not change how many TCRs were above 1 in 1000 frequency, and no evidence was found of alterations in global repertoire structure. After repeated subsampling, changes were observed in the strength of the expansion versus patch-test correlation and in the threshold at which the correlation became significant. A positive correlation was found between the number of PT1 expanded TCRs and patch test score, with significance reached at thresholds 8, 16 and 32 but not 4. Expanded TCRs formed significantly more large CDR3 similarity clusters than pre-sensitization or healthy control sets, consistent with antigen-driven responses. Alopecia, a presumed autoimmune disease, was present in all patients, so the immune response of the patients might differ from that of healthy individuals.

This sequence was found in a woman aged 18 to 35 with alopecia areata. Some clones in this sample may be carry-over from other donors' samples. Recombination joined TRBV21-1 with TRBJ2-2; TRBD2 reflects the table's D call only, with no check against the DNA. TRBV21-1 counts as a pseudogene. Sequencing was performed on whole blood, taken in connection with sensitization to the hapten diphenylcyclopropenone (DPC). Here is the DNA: TGTGCCAGCGGGGACTGGACCGCGAACACCGGGGAGCTGTTTTTT. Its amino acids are CASGDWTANTGELFF.